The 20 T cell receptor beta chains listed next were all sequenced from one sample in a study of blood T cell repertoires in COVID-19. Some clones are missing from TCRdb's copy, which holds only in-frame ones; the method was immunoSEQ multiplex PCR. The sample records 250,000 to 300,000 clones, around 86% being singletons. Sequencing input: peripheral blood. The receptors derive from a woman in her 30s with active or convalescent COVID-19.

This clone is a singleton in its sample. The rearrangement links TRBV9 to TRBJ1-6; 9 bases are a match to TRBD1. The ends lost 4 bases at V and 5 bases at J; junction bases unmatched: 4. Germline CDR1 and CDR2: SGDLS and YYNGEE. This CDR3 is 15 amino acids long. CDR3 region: CASSPGQGHNSPLHF. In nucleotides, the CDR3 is TGTGCCAGCAGCCCGGGACAGGGCCATAATTCACCCCTCCACTTT.

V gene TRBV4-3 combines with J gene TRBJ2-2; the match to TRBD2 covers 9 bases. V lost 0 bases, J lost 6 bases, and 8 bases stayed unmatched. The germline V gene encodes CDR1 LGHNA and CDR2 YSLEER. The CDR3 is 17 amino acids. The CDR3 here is CASSQDAVGGGAGELFF. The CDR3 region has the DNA TGCGCCAGCAGCCAAGACGCGGTTGGCGGGGGGGCCGGGGAGCTGTTTTTT.

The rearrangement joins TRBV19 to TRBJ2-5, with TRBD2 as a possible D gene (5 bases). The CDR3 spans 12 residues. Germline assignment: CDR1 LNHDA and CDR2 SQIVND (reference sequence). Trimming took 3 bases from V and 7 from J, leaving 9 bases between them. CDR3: CASSMREGTQYF. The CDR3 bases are TGTGCCAGTAGTATGAGGGAAGGGACCCAGTACTTC. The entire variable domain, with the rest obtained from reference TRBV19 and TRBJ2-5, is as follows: DGGITQSPKYLFRKEGQNVTLSCEQNLNHDAMYWYRQDPGQGLRLIYYSQIVNDFQKGDIAEGYSVSREKKESFPLTVTSAQKNPTAFYLCASSMREGTQYFGPGTRLLVL.

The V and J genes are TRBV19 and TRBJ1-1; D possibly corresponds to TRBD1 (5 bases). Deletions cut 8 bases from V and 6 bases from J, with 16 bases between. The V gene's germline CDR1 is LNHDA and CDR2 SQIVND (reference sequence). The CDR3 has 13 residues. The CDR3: CASSSLGLAEAFF. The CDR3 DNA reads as TGTGCCAGTTCGTCCCTGGGGCTCGCTGAAGCTTTCTTT.

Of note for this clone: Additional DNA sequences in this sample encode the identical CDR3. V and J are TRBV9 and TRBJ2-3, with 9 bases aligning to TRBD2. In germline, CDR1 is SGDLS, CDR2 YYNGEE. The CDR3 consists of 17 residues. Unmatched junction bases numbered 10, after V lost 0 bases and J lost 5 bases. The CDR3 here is CASSVAGRRGGRDTQYF. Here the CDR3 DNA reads TGTGCCAGCAGCGTAGCGGGGCGGCGGGGGGGCCGAGATACGCAGTATTTT.

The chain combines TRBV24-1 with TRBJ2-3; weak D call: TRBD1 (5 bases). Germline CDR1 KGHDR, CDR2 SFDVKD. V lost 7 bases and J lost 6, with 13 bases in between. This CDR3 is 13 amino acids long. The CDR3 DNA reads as TGTGCCACCAGGGGGCCTTACCGGGATACGCAGTATTTT. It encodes CATRGPYRDTQYF.

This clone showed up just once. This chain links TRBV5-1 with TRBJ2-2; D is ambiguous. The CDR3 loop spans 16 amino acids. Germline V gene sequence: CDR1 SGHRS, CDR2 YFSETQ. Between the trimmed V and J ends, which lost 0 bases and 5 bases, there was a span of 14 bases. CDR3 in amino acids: CASSLGSERATGELFF. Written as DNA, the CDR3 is TGCGCCAGCAGCTTGGGAAGCGAACGTGCTACCGGGGAGCTGTTTTTT.

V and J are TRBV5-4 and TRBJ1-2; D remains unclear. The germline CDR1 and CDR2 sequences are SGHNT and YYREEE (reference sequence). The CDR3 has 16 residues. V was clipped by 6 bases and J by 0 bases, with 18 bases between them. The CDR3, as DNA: TGTGCCAGCACCCAAAAAGCGGCAGCGTCTAACTATGGCTACACCTTC. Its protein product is CASTQKAAASNYGYTF. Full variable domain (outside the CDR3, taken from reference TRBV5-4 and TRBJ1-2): ETGVTQSPTHLIKTRGQQVTLRCSSQSGHNTVSWYQQALGQGPQFIFQYYREEENGRGNFPPRFSGLQFPNYSSELNVNALELDDSALYLCASTQKAAASNYGYTFGSGTRLTVV.

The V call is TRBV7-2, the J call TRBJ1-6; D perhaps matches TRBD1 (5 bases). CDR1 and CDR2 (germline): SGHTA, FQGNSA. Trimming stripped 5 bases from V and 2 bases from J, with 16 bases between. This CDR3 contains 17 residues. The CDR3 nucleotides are TGTGCCAGCAGCCGTGGGGGAGGCGACACCTATAATTCACCCCTCCACTTT. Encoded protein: CASSRGGGDTYNSPLHF.

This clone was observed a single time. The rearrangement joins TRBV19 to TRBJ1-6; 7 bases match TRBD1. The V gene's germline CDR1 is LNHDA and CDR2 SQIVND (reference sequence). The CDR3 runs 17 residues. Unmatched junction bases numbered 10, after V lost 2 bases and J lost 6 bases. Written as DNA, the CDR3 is TGTGCCAGTAGTATAAGGCAGGGGGGAATTCTTAATTCACCCCTCCACTTT. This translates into CASSIRQGGILNSPLHF.

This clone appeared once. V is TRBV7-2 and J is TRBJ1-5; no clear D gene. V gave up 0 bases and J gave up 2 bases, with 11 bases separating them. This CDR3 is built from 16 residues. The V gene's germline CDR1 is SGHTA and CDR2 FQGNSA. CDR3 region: CASSLAAVGGNQPQHF. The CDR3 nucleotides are TGTGCCAGCAGCTTAGCGGCGGTGGGTGGCAATCAGCCCCAGCATTTT.

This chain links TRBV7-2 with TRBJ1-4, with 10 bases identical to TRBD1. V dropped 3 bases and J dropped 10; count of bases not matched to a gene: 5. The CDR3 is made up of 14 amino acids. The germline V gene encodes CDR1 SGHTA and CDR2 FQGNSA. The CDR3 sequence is CASSFGTGAGKLFF. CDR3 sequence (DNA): TGTGCCAGCAGCTTCGGGACAGGGGCTGGAAAACTGTTTTTT. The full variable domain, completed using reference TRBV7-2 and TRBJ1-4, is GAGVSQSPSNKVTEKGKDVELRCDPISGHTALYWYRQSLGQGLEFLIYFQGNSAPDKSGLPSDRFSAERTGGSVSTLTIQRTQQEDSAVYLCASSFGTGAGKLFFGSGTQLSVL.

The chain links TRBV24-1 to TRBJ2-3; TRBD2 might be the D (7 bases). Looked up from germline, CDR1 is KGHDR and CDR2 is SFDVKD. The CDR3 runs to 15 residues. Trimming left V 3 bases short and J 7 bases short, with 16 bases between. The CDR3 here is CATSDGRRGRNTQYF. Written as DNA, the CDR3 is TGTGCCACCAGTGATGGCCGGCGGGGGCGGAATACGCAGTATTTT.

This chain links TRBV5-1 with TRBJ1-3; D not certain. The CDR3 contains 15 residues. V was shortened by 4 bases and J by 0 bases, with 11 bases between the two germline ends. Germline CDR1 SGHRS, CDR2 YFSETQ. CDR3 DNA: TGCGCCAGCAGCGAGGGCCCGAGCTCTGGAAACACCATATATTTT. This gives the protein CASSEGPSSGNTIYF.

The CDR3 sequence: CASSFQGARTEAFF. CDR3 nucleotides: TGTGCCAGCAGCTTTCAAGGGGCGCGTACTGAAGCTTTCTTT. The rearrangement links TRBV5-4 to TRBJ1-1; TRBD1 might be the D (5 bases). The V and J ends lost 2 bases and 5 bases respectively, with 13 bases between them. Germline V CDR1 and CDR2: SGHNT, YYREEE (reference sequence). The CDR3 sequence is 14 residues long.

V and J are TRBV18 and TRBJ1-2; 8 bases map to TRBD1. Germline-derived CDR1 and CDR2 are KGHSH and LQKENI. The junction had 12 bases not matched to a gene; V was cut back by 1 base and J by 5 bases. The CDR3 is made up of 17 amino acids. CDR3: CASSPLHRGSAGYGYTF. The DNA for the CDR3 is TGTGCCAGCTCACCACTGCACAGGGGGTCTGCTGGGTATGGCTACACCTTC.

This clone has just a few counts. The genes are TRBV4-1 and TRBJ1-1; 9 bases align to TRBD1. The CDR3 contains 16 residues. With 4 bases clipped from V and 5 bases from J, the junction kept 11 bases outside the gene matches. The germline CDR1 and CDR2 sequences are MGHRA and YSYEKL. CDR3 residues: CASSPTDRGISTEAFF. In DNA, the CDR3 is TGCGCCAGCAGCCCCACCGACAGGGGGATTTCTACTGAAGCTTTCTTT.

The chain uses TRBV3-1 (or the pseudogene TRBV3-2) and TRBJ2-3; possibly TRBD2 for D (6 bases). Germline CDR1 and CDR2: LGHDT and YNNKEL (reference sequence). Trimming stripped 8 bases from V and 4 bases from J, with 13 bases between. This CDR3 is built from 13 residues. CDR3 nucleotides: TGTGCCAGCGGGTGGAGGGTCCCAGATACGCAGTATTTT. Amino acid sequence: CASGWRVPDTQYF.

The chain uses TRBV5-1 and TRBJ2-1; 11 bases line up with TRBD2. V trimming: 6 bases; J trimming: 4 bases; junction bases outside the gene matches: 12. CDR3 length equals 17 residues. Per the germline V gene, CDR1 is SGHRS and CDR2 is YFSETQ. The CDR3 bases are TGCGCCAGCATGCGGTCTAGCGGGGGGACCCTTTACAATGAGCAGTTCTTC. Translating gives CASMRSSGGTLYNEQFF.

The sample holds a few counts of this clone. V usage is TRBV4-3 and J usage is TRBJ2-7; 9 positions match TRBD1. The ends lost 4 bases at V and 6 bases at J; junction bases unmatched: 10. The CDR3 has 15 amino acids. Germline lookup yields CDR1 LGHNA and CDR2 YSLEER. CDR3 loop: CASSRSGQGLGEQYF. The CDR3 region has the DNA TGCGCCAGCAGCCGAAGTGGACAGGGGTTGGGCGAGCAGTACTTC.